This T cell receptor beta chain appears in the sequencing data of a study of OX40 agonist ivuxolimab in advanced cancers. Study as a whole: Every 2 weeks, patients got intravenous ivuxolimab at one of six dose levels (0.01-10 mg/kg).

A remark on this clone: No antigen is known for it.

The CDR3 spans 14 residues. Unmatched junction bases numbered 9, after V lost 8 bases and J lost 5 bases. CDR1 and CDR2 from the germline V gene are ENHRY and SYGVKD. Study-level findings and limits: The CD4+ and CD8+ T cells in the blood had expanded clonally by week 6 at 0.1 to 3.0 mg/kg. Mean expanded clone counts were higher in CD8+ than CD4+ T cells.

The protocol was immunoSEQ multiplex PCR, while the TCRdb copy is restricted to in-frame clones and leaves out a portion. The sample has some 48,000 clones, about 88% seen once. A history of autoimmune disease or systemic immunosuppression excluded patients. The input for sequencing was CD4+ or CD8+ T cells sorted from blood, taken in a trial of the OX40 agonist ivuxolimab. The chain combines TRBV10-3 with TRBJ2-1, with TRBD1 identical over 7 bases. This clonotype was sampled from an adult with an advanced solid tumor such as melanoma, head and neck, liver or kidney cancer. CDR3 DNA sequence: TGTGCCATCTGCCGGGACAGCCTAAACAATGAGCAGTTCTTC. It specifies CAICRDSLNNEQFF.